The 11 T cell receptor beta chains reported below all come from one sample, sequenced in a study of OX40 agonist ivuxolimab in advanced cancers. Data came from immunoSEQ multiplex PCR; TCRdb stores just in-frame clones and leaves some out. This repertoire shows approximately 76,000 clones, about nine tenths found once; its top ten account for approximately 0.8%. Sample: CD4+ or CD8+ T cells sorted from blood, taken in a trial of the OX40 agonist ivuxolimab. These receptors came from an adult with an advanced solid tumor such as melanoma, head and neck, liver or kidney cancer.

The J gene is TRBJ2-1, the V gene TRBV11-3; D is ambiguous. Trimming pared 5 bases from V and 2 bases from J, leaving 4 bases between. This CDR3 region has 12 residues. Germline V lookup: CDR1 SGHNT, CDR2 YENEEA. The CDR3 loop reads CASSRTYNEQFF. The CDR3 DNA reads TGTGCCAGCAGCCGAACCTACAATGAGCAGTTCTTC. The full variable domain, in which reference TRBV11-3 and TRBJ2-1 provide the parts outside the CDR3, is EAGVVQSPRYKIIEKKQPVAFWCNPISGHNTLYWYLQNLGQGPELLIRYENEEAVDDSQLPKDRFSAERLKGVDSTLKIQPAELGDSAVYLCASSRTYNEQFFGPGTRLTVL.

The chain recombines TRBV9 with TRBJ2-3; D call uncertain. V was pared by 3 bases and J by 2 bases, with 13 bases between. Germline values: CDR1 SGDLS, CDR2 YYNGEE. CDR3 length: 15 residues. CDR3 nucleotides: TGTGCCAGCAGCGCCTCGATAACTACCACAGATACGCAGTATTTT. It encodes CASSASITTTDTQYF.

This clone was counted only a few times. The V call is TRBV27, the J call TRBJ2-1; 9 bases line up with TRBD1. The CDR3 is made up of 14 amino acids. The trim removed 8 bases at V and 4 bases at J, leaving 6 bases unmatched. Germline CDR1 and CDR2: MNHEY and SMNVEV (reference sequence). CDR3 DNA: TGTGCCAGCGCCGACAGGGGGATATACAATGAGCAGTTCTTC. Encoded protein: CASADRGIYNEQFF.

The rearrangement joins TRBV11-2 to TRBJ2-1; D gene uncertain. Germline V CDR1 and CDR2: SGHAT, FQNNGV. The CDR3 is made up of 14 amino acids. V was trimmed by 0 bases and J by 9 bases, leaving 12 bases between them. The CDR3 spells CASSLELVVGEQFF. The DNA for the CDR3 is TGTGCCAGCAGCTTAGAACTTGTGGTCGGTGAGCAGTTCTTC.

J is TRBJ2-2 and V is TRBV28, with TRBD2 matching over 7 bases. The CDR3 has 13 amino acids. Germline V gene data show CDR1 as MDHEN and CDR2 as SYDVKM. Trimming took 8 bases from V and 4 from J; bases not matched to a gene: 4. The CDR3 DNA reads as TGTGCCAGCGGGGGGGGTGGCACCGGGGAGCTGTTTTTT. Encoded protein: CASGGGGTGELFF.

The J gene is TRBJ1-4, the V gene TRBV18; the match to TRBD1 covers 10 bases. Germline CDR1 and CDR2: KGHSH and LQKENI. The CDR3 has 14 amino acids. The V segment lost 6 bases and the J segment 6 bases; nucleotides outside the gene matches: 4. CDR3: CASSAGTGDEKLFF. The CDR3 DNA is TGTGCCAGCTCCGCCGGGACAGGGGATGAAAAACTGTTTTTT.

The rearrangement uses TRBV2 and TRBJ1-5; a weak D match, TRBD1 (5 bases). Germline CDR1 SNHLY, CDR2 FYNNEI. Trimming took off 4 bases at V and 3 bases at J, with 10 bases between the two ends. This CDR3 is built from 14 residues. The CDR3 sequence: CASSGGRVNQPQHF. In nucleotides, the CDR3 is TGTGCCAGCAGTGGGGGCAGGGTCAATCAGCCCCAGCATTTT.

The gene calls are TRBV5-1 and TRBJ2-5, with 10 bases aligning to TRBD1. CDR3 length equals 15 residues. Looked up from germline, CDR1 is SGHRS and CDR2 is YFSETQ. Trimming took 3 bases from V and 3 from J; bases not matched to a gene: 5. CDR3 loop: CASSSAGTGEETQYF. As DNA, the CDR3 is TGCGCCAGCAGCTCGGCCGGGACAGGGGAAGAGACCCAGTACTTC.

The chain links TRBV5-1 to TRBJ2-2, with TRBD2 identical over 7 bases. J lost 1 base, V lost 4 bases, and 4 bases had no gene match. CDR3 length equals 15 residues. CDR1 SGHRS and CDR2 YFSETQ come from the germline V gene. DNA for the CDR3: TGCGCCAGCAGCCCAGGGACTAAGAACACCGGGGAGCTGTTTTTT. Translated: CASSPGTKNTGELFF. The full variable domain, with the rest looked up from reference TRBV5-1 and TRBJ2-2, is KAGVTQTPRYLIKTRGQQVTLSCSPISGHRSVSWYQQTPGQGLQFLFEYFSETQRNKGNFPGRFSGRQFSNSRSEMNVSTLELGDSALYLCASSPGTKNTGELFFGEGSRLTVL.

The chain links TRBV6-6 to TRBJ1-2, with D perhaps matching TRBD1 (6 bases). The V end was cut by 6 bases, the J end by 7 bases, with 12 bases between. Germline V CDR1 and CDR2: MNHNY, SVGAGI (reference sequence). CDR3 length: 12 amino acids. The CDR3 reads CASRGGQSGYTF. The DNA for the CDR3 is TGTGCCAGCAGGGGGGGACAATCTGGCTACACCTTC.

This chain links TRBV6-6 with TRBJ1-5, with 9 bases that match TRBD1. The CDR3 loop spans 15 amino acids. The ends lost 7 bases at V and 3 bases at J; junction bases unmatched: 7. Germline lookup yields CDR1 MNHNY and CDR2 SVGAGI (reference sequence). This CDR3 reads CASTSRTGVNQPQHF. CDR3 coding DNA: TGTGCCAGCACCTCCCGGACAGGGGTCAATCAGCCCCAGCATTTT.